The clone carrying this T cell receptor beta chain was counted a few times. Its antigen is undetermined. This sample was included in a study of human T cells and chemical hapten exposure. About the research overall: Upper-back patches of 0.01% DPC were read at 6 days. Largely, small differences in pooled library volume made per-sample TCR yields vary. Findings and limits, study-wide: Donors had alopecia, so their immune response may differ from healthy people's.

Time point reported: pre-sensitization, week 0. Treatment described: therapeutic diphenylcyclopropenone sensitization with weekly scalp DPC. Venepuncture was done earlier than the placement of each patch test. Germline assignment: CDR1 KGHSH and CDR2 LQKENI. V lost 2 bases, J lost 3 bases, and 6 bases stayed unmatched. The CDR3 length is 16 residues. Via MiXCR, TCRdb re-called the RACE reads, giving one row per CDR3 protein. The sample holds a few hundred thousand distinct CDR3 sequences, about 5% seen once. This sequence originates from a woman between 18 and 29 years old with alopecia areata. Some clones in this sample may be carry-over from other donors' samples. The V and J genes are TRBV18 and TRBJ2-1; 8 bases agree with TRBD2. Source: whole blood, taken in connection with sensitization to the hapten diphenylcyclopropenone (DPC). As DNA, the CDR3 is TGTGCCAGCTCACCAGGTAGCGGGATGGTCTACAATGAGCAGTTCTTC. It codes for CASSPGSGMVYNEQFF. Based on the CDR3 plus reference TRBV18 and TRBJ2-1, the full variable domain is NAGVMQNPRHLVRRRGQEARLRCSPMKGHSHVYWYRQLPEEGLKFMVYLQKENIIDESGMPKERFSAEFPKEGPSILRIQQVVRGDSAAYFCASSPGSGMVYNEQFFGPGTRLTVL.